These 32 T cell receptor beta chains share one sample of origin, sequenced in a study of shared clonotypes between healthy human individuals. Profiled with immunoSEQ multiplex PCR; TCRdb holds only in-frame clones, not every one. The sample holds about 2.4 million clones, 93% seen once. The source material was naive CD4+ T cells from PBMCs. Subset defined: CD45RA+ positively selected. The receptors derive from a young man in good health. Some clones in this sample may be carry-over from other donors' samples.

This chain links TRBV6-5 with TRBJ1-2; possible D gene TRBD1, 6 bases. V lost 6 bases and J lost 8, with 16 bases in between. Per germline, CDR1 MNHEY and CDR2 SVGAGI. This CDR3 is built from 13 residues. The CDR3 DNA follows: TGTGCCAGCAGGTTCCTTACAGGGTACGGCTACACCTTC. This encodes CASRFLTGYGYTF.

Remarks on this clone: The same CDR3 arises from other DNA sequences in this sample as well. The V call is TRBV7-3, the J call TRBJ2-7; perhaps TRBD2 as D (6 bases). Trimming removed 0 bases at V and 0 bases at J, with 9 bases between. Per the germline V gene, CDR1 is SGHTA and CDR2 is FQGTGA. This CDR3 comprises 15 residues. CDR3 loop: CASSLTGGTSYEQYF. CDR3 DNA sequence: TGTGCCAGCAGCTTAACGGGCGGGACCTCCTACGAGCAGTACTTC.

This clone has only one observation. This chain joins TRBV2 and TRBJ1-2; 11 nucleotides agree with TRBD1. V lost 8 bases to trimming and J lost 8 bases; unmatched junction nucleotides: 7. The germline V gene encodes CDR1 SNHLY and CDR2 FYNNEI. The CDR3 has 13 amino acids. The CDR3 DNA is TGTGCCAGCGGGGGACAGGGGGTCCGGGGCTACACCTTC. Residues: CASGGQGVRGYTF.

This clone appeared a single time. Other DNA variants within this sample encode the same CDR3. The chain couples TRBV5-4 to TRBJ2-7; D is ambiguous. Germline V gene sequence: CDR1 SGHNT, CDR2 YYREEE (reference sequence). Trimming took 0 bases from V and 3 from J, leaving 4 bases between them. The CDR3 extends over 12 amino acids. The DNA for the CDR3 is TGTGCCAGCAGCTTGGATTTCTACGAGCAGTACTTC. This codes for CASSLDFYEQYF.

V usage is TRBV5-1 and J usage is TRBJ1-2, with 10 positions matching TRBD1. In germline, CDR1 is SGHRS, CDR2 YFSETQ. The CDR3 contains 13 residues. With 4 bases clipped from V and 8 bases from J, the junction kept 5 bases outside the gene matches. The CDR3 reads CASSRDRGGGYTF. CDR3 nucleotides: TGCGCCAGCAGCAGGGACAGGGGAGGAGGCTACACCTTC.

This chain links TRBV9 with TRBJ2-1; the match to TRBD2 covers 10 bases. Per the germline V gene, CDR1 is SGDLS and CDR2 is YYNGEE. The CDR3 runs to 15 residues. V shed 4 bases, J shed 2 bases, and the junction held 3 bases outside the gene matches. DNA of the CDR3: TGTGCCAGCAGCAAAACTAGCGGGACCTACAATGAGCAGTTCTTC. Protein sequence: CASSKTSGTYNEQFF.

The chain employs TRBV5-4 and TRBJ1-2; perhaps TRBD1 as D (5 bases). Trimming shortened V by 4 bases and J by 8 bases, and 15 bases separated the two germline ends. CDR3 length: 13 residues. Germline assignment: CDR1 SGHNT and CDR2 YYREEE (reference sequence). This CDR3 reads CASSRGSELGYTF. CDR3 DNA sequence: TGTGCCAGCAGCAGGGGTTCCGAACTGGGCTACACCTTC.

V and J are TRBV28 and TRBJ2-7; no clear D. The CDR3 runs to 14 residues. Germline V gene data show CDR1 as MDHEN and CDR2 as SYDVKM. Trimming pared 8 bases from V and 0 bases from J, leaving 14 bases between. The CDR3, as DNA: TGTGCCAGCGGATCAGGCCGCCTCTCCTACGAGCAGTACTTC. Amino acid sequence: CASGSGRLSYEQYF.

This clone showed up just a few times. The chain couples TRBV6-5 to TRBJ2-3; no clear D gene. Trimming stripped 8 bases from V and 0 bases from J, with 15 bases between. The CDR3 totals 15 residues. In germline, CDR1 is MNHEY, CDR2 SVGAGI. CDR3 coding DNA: TGTGCCAGCCCCCAGCCGGCGGCAAGCACAGATACGCAGTATTTT. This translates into CASPQPAASTDTQYF.

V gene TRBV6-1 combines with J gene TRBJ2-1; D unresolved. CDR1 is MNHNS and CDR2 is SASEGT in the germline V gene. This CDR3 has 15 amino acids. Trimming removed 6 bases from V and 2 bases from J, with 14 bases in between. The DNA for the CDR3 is TGTGCCAGCAGCGCAGATGGGCTAGCCTACAATGAGCAGTTCTTC. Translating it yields CASSADGLAYNEQFF.

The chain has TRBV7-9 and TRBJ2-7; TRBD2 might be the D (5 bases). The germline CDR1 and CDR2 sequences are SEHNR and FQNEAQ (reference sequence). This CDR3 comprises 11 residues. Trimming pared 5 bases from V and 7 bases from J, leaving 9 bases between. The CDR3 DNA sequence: TGTGCCAGCAGCGAATTAGCGGAGCAGTACTTC. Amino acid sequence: CASSELAEQYF.

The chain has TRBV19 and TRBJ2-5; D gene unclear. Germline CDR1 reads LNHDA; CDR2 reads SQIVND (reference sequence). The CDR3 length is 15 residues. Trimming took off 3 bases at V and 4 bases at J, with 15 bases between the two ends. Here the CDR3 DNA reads TGTGCCAGTAGTATGGTCCTAACCTCAGGAGAGACCCAGTACTTC. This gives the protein CASSMVLTSGETQYF. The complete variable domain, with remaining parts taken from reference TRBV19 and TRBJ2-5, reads DGGITQSPKYLFRKEGQNVTLSCEQNLNHDAMYWYRQDPGQGLRLIYYSQIVNDFQKGDIAEGYSVSREKKESFPLTVTSAQKNPTAFYLCASSMVLTSGETQYFGPGTRLLVL.

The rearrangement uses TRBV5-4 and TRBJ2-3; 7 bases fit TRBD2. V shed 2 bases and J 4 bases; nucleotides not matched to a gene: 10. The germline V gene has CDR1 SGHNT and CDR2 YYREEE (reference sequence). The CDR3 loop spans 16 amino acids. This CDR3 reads CASSFRKLAAADTQYF. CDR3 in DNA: TGTGCCAGCAGCTTCAGGAAGCTAGCGGCGGCAGATACGCAGTATTTT.

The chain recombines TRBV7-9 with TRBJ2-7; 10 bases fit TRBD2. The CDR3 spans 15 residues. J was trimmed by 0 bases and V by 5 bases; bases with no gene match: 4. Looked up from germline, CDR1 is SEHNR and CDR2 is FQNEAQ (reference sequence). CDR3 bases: TGTGCCAGCAGCGACGGGACTAGCGCCTCCTACGAGCAGTACTTC. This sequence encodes CASSDGTSASYEQYF.

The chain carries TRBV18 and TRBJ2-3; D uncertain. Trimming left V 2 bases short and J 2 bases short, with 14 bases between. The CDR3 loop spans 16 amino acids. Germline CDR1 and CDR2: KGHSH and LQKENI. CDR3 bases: TGTGCCAGCTCACCAGAAGGATGGTTTACCACAGATACGCAGTATTTT. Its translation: CASSPEGWFTTDTQYF.

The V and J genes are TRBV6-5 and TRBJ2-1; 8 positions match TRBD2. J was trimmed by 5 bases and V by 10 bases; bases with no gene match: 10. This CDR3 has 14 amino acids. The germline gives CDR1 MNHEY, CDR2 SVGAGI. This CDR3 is CATLSGSPHNEQFF. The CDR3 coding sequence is TGTGCCACCCTAAGCGGGAGTCCCCACAATGAGCAGTTCTTC.

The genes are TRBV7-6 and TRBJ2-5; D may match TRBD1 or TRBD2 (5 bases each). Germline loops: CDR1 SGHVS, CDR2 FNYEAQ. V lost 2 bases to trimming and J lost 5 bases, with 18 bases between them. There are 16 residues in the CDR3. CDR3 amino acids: CASSLTGTPGWETQYF. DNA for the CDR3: TGTGCCAGCAGCTTAACTGGGACCCCAGGATGGGAGACCCAGTACTTC.

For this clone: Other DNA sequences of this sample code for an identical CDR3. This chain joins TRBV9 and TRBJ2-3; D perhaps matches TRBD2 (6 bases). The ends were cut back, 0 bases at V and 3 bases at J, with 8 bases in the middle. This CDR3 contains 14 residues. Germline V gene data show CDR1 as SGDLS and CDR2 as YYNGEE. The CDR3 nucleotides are TGTGCCAGCAGCGTAGTAGGAGGGACAGATACGCAGTATTTT. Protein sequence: CASSVVGGTDTQYF.

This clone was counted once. CDR3: CASSPNVKRDFYNEQFF. The DNA of the CDR3 is TGTGCCAGCTCACCAAACGTAAAGCGGGACTTCTACAATGAGCAGTTCTTC. The chain joins TRBV18 to TRBJ2-1; 7 bases fit TRBD2. This CDR3 contains 17 residues. Trimming at V came to 2 bases and at J to 3 bases, leaving 10 bases not matched to a gene. Germline CDR1 and CDR2: KGHSH and LQKENI.

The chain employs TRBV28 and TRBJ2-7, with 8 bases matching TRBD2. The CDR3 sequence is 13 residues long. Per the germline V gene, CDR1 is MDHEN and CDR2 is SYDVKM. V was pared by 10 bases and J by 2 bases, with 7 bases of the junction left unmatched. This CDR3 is CATQTSETYEQYF. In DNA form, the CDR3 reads TGTGCCACCCAGACTAGCGAAACCTACGAGCAGTACTTC.

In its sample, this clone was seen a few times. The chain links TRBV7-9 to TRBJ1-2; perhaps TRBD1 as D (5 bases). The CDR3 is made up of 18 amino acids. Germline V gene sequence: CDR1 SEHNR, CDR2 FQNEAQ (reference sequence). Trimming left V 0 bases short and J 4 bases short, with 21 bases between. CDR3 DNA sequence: TGTGCCAGCAGCTTAGCCTGGAGGCAGGGAAGTCCGGGCTATGGCTACACCTTC. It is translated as CASSLAWRQGSPGYGYTF. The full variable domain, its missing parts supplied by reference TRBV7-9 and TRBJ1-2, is DTGVSQNPRHKITKRGQNVTFRCDPISEHNRLYWYRQTLGQGPEFLTYFQNEAQLEKSRLLSDRFSAERPKGSFSTLEIQRTEQGDSAMYLCASSLAWRQGSPGYGYTFGSGTRLTVV.

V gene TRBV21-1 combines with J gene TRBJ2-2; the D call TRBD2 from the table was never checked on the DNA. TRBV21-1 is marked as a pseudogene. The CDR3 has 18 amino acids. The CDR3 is CASSKAGSQREGTGELFF. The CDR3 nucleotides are TGTGCCAGCAGCAAAGCTGGTTCCCAGCGGGAGGGTACCGGGGAGCTGTTTTTT.

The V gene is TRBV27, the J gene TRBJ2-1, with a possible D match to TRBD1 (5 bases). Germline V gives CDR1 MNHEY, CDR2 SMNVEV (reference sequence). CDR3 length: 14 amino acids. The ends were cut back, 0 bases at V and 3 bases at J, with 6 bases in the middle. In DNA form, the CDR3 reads TGTGCCAGCAGTTTATCCAGGGACTACAATGAGCAGTTCTTC. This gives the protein CASSLSRDYNEQFF.

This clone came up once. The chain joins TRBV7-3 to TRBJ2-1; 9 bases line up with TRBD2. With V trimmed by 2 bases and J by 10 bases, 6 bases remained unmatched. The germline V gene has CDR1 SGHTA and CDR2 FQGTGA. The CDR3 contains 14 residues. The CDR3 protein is CASSLLPLAGEQFF. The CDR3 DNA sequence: TGTGCCAGCAGCTTACTCCCCCTAGCGGGAGAGCAGTTCTTC.

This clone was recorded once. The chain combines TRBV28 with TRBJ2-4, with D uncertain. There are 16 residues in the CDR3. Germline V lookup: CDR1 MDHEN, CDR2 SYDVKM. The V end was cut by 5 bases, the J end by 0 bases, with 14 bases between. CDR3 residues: CASSPLARIAKNIQYF. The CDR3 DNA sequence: TGTGCCAGCAGTCCCTTGGCCAGAATAGCCAAAAACATTCAGTACTTC.

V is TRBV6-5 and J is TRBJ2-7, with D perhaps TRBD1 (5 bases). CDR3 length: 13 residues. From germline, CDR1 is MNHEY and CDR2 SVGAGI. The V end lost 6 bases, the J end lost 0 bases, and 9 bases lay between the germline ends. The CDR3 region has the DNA TGTGCCAGCAGCCAGGGATTCTCCTACGAGCAGTACTTC. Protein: CASSQGFSYEQYF.

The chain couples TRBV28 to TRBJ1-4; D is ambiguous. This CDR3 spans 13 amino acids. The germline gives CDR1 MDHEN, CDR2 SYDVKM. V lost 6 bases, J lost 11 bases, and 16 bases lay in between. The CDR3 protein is CASSSREADKLFF. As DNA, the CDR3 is TGTGCCAGCAGCTCCCGAGAGGCCGATAAACTGTTTTTT.

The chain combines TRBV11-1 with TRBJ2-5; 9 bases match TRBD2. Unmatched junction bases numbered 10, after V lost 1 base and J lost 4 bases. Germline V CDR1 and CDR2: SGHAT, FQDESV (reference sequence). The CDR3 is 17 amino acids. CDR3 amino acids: CASSLGREGRWGETQYF. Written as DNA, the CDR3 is TGTGCCAGCAGCTTAGGGCGGGAGGGCCGATGGGGAGAGACCCAGTACTTC.

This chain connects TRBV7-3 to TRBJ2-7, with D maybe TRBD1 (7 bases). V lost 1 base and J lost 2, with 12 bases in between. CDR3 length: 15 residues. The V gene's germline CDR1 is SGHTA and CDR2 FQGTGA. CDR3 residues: CASSLIGGTAYEQYF. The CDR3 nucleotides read TGTGCCAGCAGCTTAATAGGAGGGACAGCCTACGAGCAGTACTTC.

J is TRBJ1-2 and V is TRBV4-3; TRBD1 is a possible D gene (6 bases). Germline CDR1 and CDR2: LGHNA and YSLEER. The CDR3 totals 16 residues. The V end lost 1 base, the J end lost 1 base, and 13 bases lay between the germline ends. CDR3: CASSQGWTEDNYGYTF. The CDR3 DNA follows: TGCGCCAGCAGCCAAGGGTGGACAGAGGATAACTATGGCTACACCTTC.

The CDR3 DNA follows: TGTGCCAGCAGCTTATGGGCTGGGACCGCGCCGGTCCATTCACCCCTCCACTTT. The encoded protein is CASSLWAGTAPVHSPLHF. The V and J genes are TRBV13 and TRBJ1-6; D possibly corresponds to TRBD1 (5 bases). The CDR3 spans 18 residues. CDR1 and CDR2 (germline): PRHDT, FYEKMQ (reference sequence). Trimming removed 2 bases at V and 8 bases at J, with 22 bases between.

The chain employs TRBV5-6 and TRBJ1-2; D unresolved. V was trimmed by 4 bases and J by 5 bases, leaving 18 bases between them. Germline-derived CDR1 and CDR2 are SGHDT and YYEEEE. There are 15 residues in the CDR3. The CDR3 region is CASSPSFAGTYGYTF. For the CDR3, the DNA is TGTGCCAGCAGCCCGAGTTTCGCAGGCACTTATGGCTACACCTTC.